The 19 T cell receptor beta chains given below trace back to one sample, sequenced in a study of PD-L1 blockade in urothelial cancer. Time point noted: pretreatment peripheral blood. Sequencing used immunoSEQ multiplex PCR; TCRdb keeps in-frame clones, though not all of them. This table has 30,000 to 40,000 clones, about four fifths appearing once. This sample comprised PBMCs, obtained around atezolizumab (anti-PD-L1) treatment. The origin of the receptors is a man in his sixties with urothelial cancer.

This rearrangement joins TRBV11-1 to TRBJ1-5; unclear D gene. This CDR3 contains 13 residues. Trimming shortened V by 1 base and J by 7 bases, and 8 bases separated the two germline ends. Looked up from germline, CDR1 is SGHAT and CDR2 is FQDESV (reference sequence). The CDR3 DNA follows: TGTGCCAGCAGCTTAGATCGGGGACAGCCCCAGCATTTT. Protein product: CASSLDRGQPQHF.

V and J are TRBV28 and TRBJ2-3; possible D gene TRBD2, 7 bases. Looked up from germline, CDR1 is MDHEN and CDR2 is SYDVKM. CDR3 length equals 14 residues. The V end was cut by 2 bases, the J end by 7 bases, with 13 bases between. Here the CDR3 reads CASSLRGAAHTQYF. DNA for the CDR3: TGTGCCAGCAGTTTACGGGGGGCCGCTCATACGCAGTATTTT.

The chain is built from TRBV5-6 and TRBJ1-6, with D possibly matching TRBD1 (6 bases). Germline V gene lookup returns CDR1 SGHDT and CDR2 YYEEEE. This CDR3 region has 14 residues. V lost 1 base to trimming and J lost 8 bases, with 10 bases between them. CDR3 nucleotide sequence: TGTGCCAGCAGCTTGATGCAGGGGTATTCACCCCTCCACTTT. As protein: CASSLMQGYSPLHF.

The chain carries TRBV7-2 and TRBJ2-5, with D unresolved. CDR3 length: 17 residues. Germline CDR1 SGHTA, CDR2 FQGNSA. V dropped 2 bases and J dropped 4 bases, with 20 bases sitting between them. The CDR3 protein is CASSLRLGPEWAETQYF. The CDR3 DNA is TGTGCCAGCAGCTTAAGGTTGGGCCCCGAGTGGGCAGAGACCCAGTACTTC.

This chain uses TRBV7-2 with TRBJ2-4, with D possibly TRBD2 on 5 matching bases. There are 16 residues in the CDR3. V was cut by 2 bases and J by 1 base, with 12 bases left in between. Germline lookup yields CDR1 SGHTA and CDR2 FQGNSA. The CDR3 here is CASSLTRTEAKNIQYF. The DNA for the CDR3 is TGTGCCAGCAGCTTAACTAGGACGGAGGCCAAAAACATTCAGTACTTC.

The V and J genes are TRBV9 and TRBJ2-5, with 11 bases that match TRBD2. Per germline, CDR1 SGDLS and CDR2 YYNGEE. Losses at the gene ends were 3 bases for V and 4 bases for J; bases not matched to a gene: 5. This CDR3 has 15 amino acids. CDR3: CASSATSGDGETQYF. In DNA form, the CDR3 reads TGTGCCAGCAGCGCGACTAGCGGGGATGGAGAGACCCAGTACTTC. Full variable domain (outside the CDR3, taken from reference TRBV9 and TRBJ2-5): DSGVTQTPKHLITATGQRVTLRCSPRSGDLSVYWYQQSLDQGLQFLIQYYNGEERAKGNILERFSAQQFPDLHSELNLSSLELGDSALYFCASSATSGDGETQYFGPGTRLLVL.

Only one count was recorded for this clone. The genes are TRBV6-1 and TRBJ2-3; TRBD2 might be the D (5 bases). The V and J ends lost 9 bases and 1 base respectively, with 14 bases between them. CDR3 length equals 14 residues. Germline lookup yields CDR1 MNHNS and CDR2 SASEGT. The CDR3 here is CASEGSTGTDTQYF. DNA of the CDR3: TGTGCCAGTGAGGGAAGCACAGGCACAGATACGCAGTATTTT.

V is TRBV29-1 and J is TRBJ2-7, with 10 bases fitting TRBD2. This CDR3 spans 15 amino acids. With 6 bases clipped from V and 2 bases from J, the junction kept 10 bases outside the gene matches. The germline gives CDR1 SQVTM, CDR2 ANQGSEA. The CDR3 region has the DNA TGCAGCGTCAAACTCGGGAGCGGGGGGGCCTACGAGCAGTACTTC. Its protein is CSVKLGSGGAYEQYF.

In its sample, this clone ranks as large. The chain carries TRBV28 and TRBJ2-7, with 8 nucleotides matching TRBD1. This CDR3 has 15 amino acids. Germline trimming cut 6 bases from V and 2 bases from J; bases unmatched to any gene: 9. Germline CDR1 is MDHEN and CDR2 is SYDVKM. The CDR3 region is CASSLRGQATYEQYF. The CDR3 coding sequence is TGTGCCAGCAGCCTAAGGGGACAGGCGACCTACGAGCAGTACTTC.

J is TRBJ1-1 and V is TRBV6-7; a weak D match, TRBD1 (6 bases). TRBV6-7 is marked as an open reading frame, function uncertain. V shed 3 bases and J shed 3 bases, with 14 bases lying between them. CDR3 length: 15 residues. CDR3 sequence: CASSYSGVYDTEAFF. The DNA of the CDR3 is TGTGCCAGCAGTTATTCAGGGGTATATGACACTGAAGCTTTCTTT.

The chain carries TRBV19 and TRBJ2-5, with 10 bases identical to TRBD2. The V gene end was trimmed by 5 bases and the J gene end by 4 bases; junction bases not matched to a gene: 10. Germline V gives CDR1 LNHDA, CDR2 SQIVND (reference sequence). The CDR3 runs to 16 residues. The CDR3 coding sequence is TGTGCCAGTAGTCCAGACCTAGCGGGGGAAGGAGAGACCCAGTACTTC. Translating gives CASSPDLAGEGETQYF.

The genes are TRBV6-1 and TRBJ2-3; perhaps TRBD1 as D (5 bases). CDR1 and CDR2 from the germline V gene are MNHNS and SASEGT. The germline V and J ends were trimmed by 4 bases and 4 bases, with 15 bases remaining between them. This CDR3 is built from 15 residues. DNA for the CDR3: TGTGCCAGCAGTGTGCAGGGTTCAATTCCAGATACGCAGTATTTT. Translated: CASSVQGSIPDTQYF.

This chain links TRBV28 with TRBJ2-4; D may be TRBD2 (5 bases). Deletions cut 5 bases from V and 0 bases from J, with 11 bases between. This CDR3 is 15 amino acids long. The V gene's germline CDR1 is MDHEN and CDR2 SYDVKM. This CDR3 is CASSPGYLAKNIQYF. Written as DNA, the CDR3 is TGTGCCAGCAGTCCGGGGTATCTAGCCAAAAACATTCAGTACTTC. Looking up the rest from reference TRBV28 and TRBJ2-4 gives the full variable domain: DVKVTQSSRYLVKRTGEKVFLECVQDMDHENMFWYRQDPGLGLRLIYFSYDVKMKEKGDIPEGYSVSREKKERFSLILESASTNQTSMYLCASSPGYLAKNIQYFGAGTRLSVL.

The chain links TRBV28 to TRBJ2-5; TRBD1 matches 8 bases. CDR1 is MDHEN, CDR2 SYDVKM, per germline. The V gene end was trimmed by 11 bases and the J gene end by 1 base; junction bases not matched to a gene: 3. This CDR3 has 12 residues. CDR3 in DNA: TGTGCCGTCCAGGGGGCCCAAGAGACCCAGTACTTC. Protein sequence: CAVQGAQETQYF.

This CDR3 reads CASSPGLAVVADTQYF. CDR3 in DNA: TGTGCCAGCAGCCCGGGACTAGCGGTGGTTGCAGATACGCAGTATTTT. J is TRBJ2-3 and V is TRBV11-2; TRBD2 matches at 11 bases. This CDR3 is built from 16 residues. Trimming at V came to 5 bases and at J to 4 bases, leaving 8 bases not matched to a gene. The germline gives CDR1 SGHAT, CDR2 FQNNGV.

The chain carries TRBV28 and TRBJ1-6; tentatively, D is TRBD1 (6 bases). V was shortened by 7 bases and J by 6 bases, with 10 bases between the two germline ends. The CDR3 spans 13 residues. Germline V gives CDR1 MDHEN, CDR2 SYDVKM. CDR3 residues: CASTSGVNSPLHF. As DNA, the CDR3 is TGTGCCAGCACGTCAGGGGTTAATTCACCCCTCCACTTT.

The chain employs TRBV15 and TRBJ2-6; TRBD2 matches at 7 bases. V shed 1 base and J 1 base; nucleotides not matched to a gene: 10. Germline CDR1 reads LNHNV; CDR2 reads YYDKDF (reference sequence). The CDR3 is made up of 19 amino acids. The CDR3 spells CATSRGRGIGASGANVLTF. CDR3 nucleotides: TGTGCCACCAGCAGAGGGCGGGGGATAGGGGCGTCTGGGGCCAACGTCCTGACTTTC. Full variable domain (remainder filled in from reference TRBV15 and TRBJ2-6): DAMVIQNPRYQVTQFGKPVTLSCSQTLNHNVMYWYQQKSSQAPKLLFHYYDKDFNNEADTPDNFQSRRPNTSFCFLDIRSPGLGDTAMYLCATSRGRGIGASGANVLTFGAGSRLTVL.

This chain joins TRBV7-9 and TRBJ2-1; D unresolved. Germline loops: CDR1 SEHNR, CDR2 FQNEAQ (reference sequence). The CDR3 consists of 15 residues. V dropped 8 bases and J dropped 6 bases, with 20 bases sitting between them. CDR3: CASRPRLTTGNEQFF. The CDR3 DNA sequence: TGTGCCAGCCGACCCCGCCTAACGACGGGCAATGAGCAGTTCTTC.

J is TRBJ1-4 and V is TRBV7-9; 8 bases line up with TRBD1. Unmatched junction bases numbered 3, after V lost 0 bases and J lost 3 bases. There are 16 residues in the CDR3. The germline V gene has CDR1 SEHNR and CDR2 FQNEAQ (reference sequence). CDR3 bases: TGTGCCAGCAGCTTAGCGGTACAGGGGGCTAATGAAAAACTGTTTTTT. This gives the protein CASSLAVQGANEKLFF.